Each of the 11 T cell receptor beta chains below was sequenced from the same sample in a study of response to subunit inactivated influenza vaccine. MiXCR was run by TCRdb on the RT-PCR reads, yielding one entry per CDR3 protein. Among more than 250,000 distinct CDR3 sequences, 21% were seen once, and the ten largest hold roughly 10%. Specimen: PBMCs from blood, collected 21 months after vaccination. These receptors originate from a man aged 50-75 years who received an inactivated influenza vaccine.

This clonotype has a count of ten or more. The genes are TRBV4-2 and TRBJ1-2; D gene ambiguous. The CDR3 consists of 17 residues. The germline gives CDR1 LGHNA, CDR2 YNFKEQ. V dropped 1 base and J dropped 0 bases, with 15 bases sitting between them. This chain's CDR3 is CASSQVQQAASNYGYTF. The CDR3 DNA follows: TGTGCCAGCAGCCAAGTTCAGCAGGCGGCTTCTAACTATGGCTACACCTTC.

This clonotype was found many times. The chain recombines TRBV27 with TRBJ1-6; TRBD1 is a possible D gene (5 bases). Between the trimmed V and J ends, which lost 5 bases and 10 bases, there was a span of 18 bases. Germline V gene lookup returns CDR1 MNHEY and CDR2 SMNVEV (reference sequence). This CDR3 comprises 15 residues. CDR3 in DNA: TGTGCCAGCAGTCAAACCGACAGTCTTAGGTCACCCCTCCACTTT. Its protein is CASSQTDSLRSPLHF.

The chain couples TRBV20-1 to TRBJ1-5, with D uncertain. Trimming stripped 5 bases from V and 1 base from J, with 15 bases between. Per germline, CDR1 DFQATT and CDR2 SNEGSKA (reference sequence). This CDR3 is built from 15 residues. CDR3 coding DNA: TGCAGTGCTGGCATGGGCCCTGCGAGCAATCAGCCCCAGCATTTT. Protein product: CSAGMGPASNQPQHF.

Ten or more counts support this clonotype. The chain combines TRBV5-1 with TRBJ1-2, with a tentative D call TRBD1 (6 bases). The CDR3 consists of 14 residues. Germline CDR1 SGHRS, CDR2 YFSETQ. V lost 3 bases to trimming and J lost 6 bases, with 15 bases between them. DNA for the CDR3: TGCGCCAGCAGCTCGGGGACAAGCTATGATGGCTACACCTTC. It encodes CASSSGTSYDGYTF.

This chain connects TRBV7-9 to TRBJ1-2, with 7 positions matching TRBD1. The ends lost 3 bases at V and 4 bases at J; junction bases unmatched: 5. CDR3 length: 14 amino acids. Germline V lookup: CDR1 SEHNR, CDR2 FQNEAQ (reference sequence). The CDR3: CASSLGTEIYGYTF. CDR3 DNA sequence: TGTGCCAGCAGCTTGGGGACAGAGATCTATGGCTACACCTTC.

The genes are TRBV7-2 and TRBJ2-3; possibly TRBD1 or TRBD2 for D (5 bases each). Germline CDR1 and CDR2: SGHTA and FQGNSA. The CDR3 is 15 amino acids. Trimming shortened V by 1 base and J by 4 bases, and 12 bases separated the two germline ends. The CDR3 here is CASSLGRLGADTQYF. The CDR3 DNA reads TGTGCCAGCAGCTTAGGACGATTGGGGGCAGATACGCAGTATTTT.

The chain joins TRBV7-6 to TRBJ2-7, with 7 bases identical to TRBD2. The junction had 10 bases not matched to a gene; V was cut back by 2 bases and J by 0 bases. The CDR3 consists of 17 residues. The germline gives CDR1 SGHVS, CDR2 FNYEAQ. The CDR3 bases are TGTGCCAGCAGCTTACCACCGGGAGGAGAATCCTCCTACGAGCAGTACTTC. This sequence encodes CASSLPPGGESSYEQYF.

The chain couples TRBV12-3 or TRBV12-4 to TRBJ1-2, with 8 bases fitting TRBD1. With 5 bases clipped from V and 8 bases from J, the junction kept 16 bases outside the gene matches. The CDR3 is made up of 16 amino acids. The CDR3 spells CASSGPLDRVKRGYTF. The CDR3 nucleotides read TGTGCCAGCAGTGGCCCATTGGACAGGGTAAAGCGGGGCTACACCTTC.

This chain joins TRBV6-1 and TRBJ1-1, with 10 positions matching TRBD1. The length of the CDR3 is 16 residues. CDR1 and CDR2 from the germline V gene are MNHNS and SASEGT. V gave up 5 bases and J gave up 1 base; unmatched junction bases: 7. DNA for the CDR3: TGTGCCAGCAGTAGCCCTGACAGGGGGCGGAACACTGAAGCTTTCTTT. Translated, it gives CASSSPDRGRNTEAFF.

CDR3 region: CASSQEASINEQFF. The CDR3 coding sequence is TGCGCCAGCAGCCAAGAAGCCTCTATAAATGAGCAGTTCTTC. V gene TRBV4-3 combines with J gene TRBJ2-1; D is undetermined. V lost 0 bases to trimming and J lost 7 bases, with 10 bases between them. The length of the CDR3 is 14 residues. Germline V gene data show CDR1 as LGHNA and CDR2 as YSLEER.

Notes on this clonotype: One end of the junction does not line up with germline, which may come from a read error. The rearrangement uses TRBV28 and TRBJ1-1, with no clear D. CDR3 length equals 11 residues. The germline V gene has CDR1 MDHEN and CDR2 SYDVKM. This CDR3 reads CATSPLHKAFF. In DNA form, the CDR3 reads TGTGCCACCAGTCCCCTGCACAAGGCTTTCTTT.